The T cell receptor (beta chain) described here comes from a study of identical twins. This clonotype has a handful of counts. Its antigen is unknown. Study observations and caveats: Findings came from cross-sectional statistics, without long-term follow-up of donors. Twins showed weaker excess sharing in their beta out-of-frame sequences.

Each CDR3 protein gets one entry after TCRdb re-called the 5' RACE reads with MiXCR. The sample lists 500,000 to 650,000 distinct CDR3 sequences; approximately 20% were seen once. CDR1 SGHRS and CDR2 YFSETQ come from the germline V gene. Losses at the gene ends were 3 bases for V and 9 bases for J; bases not matched to a gene: 11. CDR3 length equals 15 residues. In addition, the sample was reused for a study of yellow fever vaccine responses in identical twins.

The TCR sequence derives from a woman aged 18-29 years in good health. This chain connects TRBV5-1 to TRBJ2-1, with 8 bases that match TRBD1. What was sequenced was CD4+ T cells sorted from blood. The CDR3 nucleotides read TGCGCCAGCAGCTATGGGACAGGTGGGGAGGTTGAGCAGTTCTTC. This codes for CASSYGTGGEVEQFF.